The 5 T cell receptor beta chains below all came from one sample that was sequenced in a study of PD-1 blockade in classical Hodgkin lymphoma. After autologous stem cell transplantation all patients relapsed, and prior brentuximab vedotin exposure differed between cohorts. Profiling relied on immunoSEQ multiplex PCR, and the TCRdb table lists in-frame clones only, not all of them. Of about 54,000 clones listed, around 93% were seen once; the top ten hold about 10%. The source material was peripheral blood mononuclear cells (PBMCs), sampled before the second cycle of nivolumab. Every receptor here comes from a human donor with classical Hodgkin lymphoma.

The genes are TRBV12-5 and TRBJ2-1; D is uncertain. Germline CDR1 and CDR2: LGHNT and FRNRAP. V lost 2 bases to trimming and J lost 6 bases, with 8 bases between them. The CDR3 loop spans 13 amino acids. The CDR3 sequence is CASGLRSSNEQFF. CDR3 nucleotide sequence: TGTGCTAGTGGTTTGAGGTCTAGCAATGAGCAGTTCTTC.

The chain carries TRBV28 and TRBJ2-1; perhaps TRBD2 as D (6 bases). The CDR3 consists of 17 residues. The germline V gene encodes CDR1 MDHEN and CDR2 SYDVKM. Trimming removed 6 bases from V and 4 bases from J, with 22 bases in between. CDR3 DNA sequence: TGTGCCAGCAGCCCTCTCCGGAGTAGCGGAGCTTACAATGAGCAGTTCTTC. The encoded protein is CASSPLRSSGAYNEQFF.

The chain links TRBV18 to TRBJ2-3, with a possible D match to TRBD1 (6 bases). V was shortened by 5 bases and J by 1 base, with 16 bases between the two germline ends. The CDR3 runs 16 residues. Germline V gene sequence: CDR1 KGHSH, CDR2 LQKENI. CDR3 sequence (DNA): TGTGCCAGCTCAGCAAAACAGGGACGTGGCACAGATACGCAGTATTTT. Amino acids: CASSAKQGRGTDTQYF.

The count of this clone is one. This rearrangement joins TRBV9 to TRBJ2-5, with D possibly being TRBD2 (5 bases). The CDR3 runs to 17 residues. CDR1 is SGDLS, CDR2 YYNGEE, per germline. The V end lost 0 bases, the J end lost 3 bases, and 18 bases lay between the germline ends. CDR3 DNA: TGTGCCAGCAGCGTAGCATCGGGTGCGGGCCCCGAAGAGACCCAGTACTTC. Encoded protein: CASSVASGAGPEETQYF.

The chain carries TRBV6-5 and TRBJ2-7; tentative D call: TRBD2 (6 bases). This CDR3 is 15 amino acids long. The V end was cut by 2 bases, the J end by 2 bases, with 13 bases between. The V gene's germline CDR1 is MNHEY and CDR2 SVGAGI. This CDR3 reads CASSYDWRGAYEQYF. The CDR3 DNA reads as TGTGCCAGCAGTTACGATTGGCGGGGAGCCTACGAGCAGTACTTC.